The 26 T cell receptor beta chains listed next were all sequenced from one sample in a study of CD8+ T cells in alopecia areata. The authors extracted RNA and reverse transcribed it into cDNA as the sequencing template. TCRdb's copy holds only in-frame clones and misses some; the assay was immunoSEQ multiplex PCR. Of over 85,000 clones in the sample, 40% to 45% were seen once. Sequencing was carried out using CD4+ T cells sorted from blood. Receptors originate from a human donor with alopecia areata.

This clone has just a few counts. Distinct nucleotide sequences in the sample also encode this CDR3. This rearrangement joins TRBV7-9 to TRBJ2-6; D unresolved. The V gene's germline CDR1 is SEHNR and CDR2 FQNEAQ (reference sequence). Trimming stripped 3 bases from V and 4 bases from J, with 7 bases between. CDR3 length equals 14 residues. The DNA for the CDR3 is TGTGCCAGCAGCTTTCAGTTCGGGGCCAACGTCCTGACTTTC. Translating gives CASSFQFGANVLTF.

This clone was recorded a few times. The chain couples TRBV14 to TRBJ2-7; no reliable D call. Germline V gives CDR1 SGHDN, CDR2 FVKESK. The ends were cut back, 8 bases at V and 0 bases at J, with 5 bases in the middle. The CDR3 loop spans 11 amino acids. The CDR3 spells CASGLSYEQYF. As DNA, the CDR3 is TGTGCCAGCGGCCTCTCCTACGAGCAGTACTTC. Drawing the rest from reference TRBV14 and TRBJ2-7, the complete variable domain is EAGVTQFPSHSVIEKGQTVTLRCDPISGHDNLYWYRRVMGKEIKFLLHFVKESKQDESGMPNNRFLAERTGGTYSTLKVQPAELEDSGVYFCASGLSYEQYFGPGTRLTVT.

The chain joins TRBV15 to TRBJ2-3; D call uncertain. The V gene lost 8 bases and the J gene lost 8 bases, with 17 bases spanning the gap. From germline, CDR1 is LNHNV and CDR2 YYDKDF (reference sequence). The CDR3 extends over 13 amino acids. CDR3 in DNA: TGTGCCACCCATCCGGCAGGCTCGGCTACGCAGTATTTT. Translating gives CATHPAGSATQYF.

V usage is TRBV5-1 and J usage is TRBJ2-5; 10 bases are shared with TRBD1. Unmatched junction bases numbered 5, after V lost 5 bases and J lost 1 base. The CDR3 extends over 15 amino acids. Germline CDR1 reads SGHRS; CDR2 reads YFSETQ. The chain's CDR3 is CASRRGQGPQETQYF. In DNA, the CDR3 is TGCGCCAGCAGAAGGGGACAGGGGCCCCAAGAGACCCAGTACTTC. Full variable domain (missing parts from reference TRBV5-1 and TRBJ2-5): KAGVTQTPRYLIKTRGQQVTLSCSPISGHRSVSWYQQTPGQGLQFLFEYFSETQRNKGNFPGRFSGRQFSNSRSEMNVSTLELGDSALYLCASRRGQGPQETQYFGPGTRLLVL.

The chain couples TRBV23-1 to TRBJ2-1; maybe TRBD2 (6 bases). TRBV23-1 is an ORF, with its function uncertain. The CDR3 loop spans 11 amino acids. Trimming took 8 bases from V and 13 from J, leaving 15 bases between them. CDR3 region: CASFGGVEQFF. The CDR3, as DNA: TGCGCCAGCTTCGGGGGAGTAGAACAGTTCTTC.

This chain connects TRBV30 to TRBJ1-6, with D unresolved. Trimming shortened V by 0 bases and J by 9 bases, and 12 bases separated the two germline ends. The CDR3 totals 14 residues. The germline V gene encodes CDR1 GTSNPN and CDR2 SVGIG (reference sequence). This CDR3 is CAWSVNPLGSPLHF. The CDR3 nucleotides are TGTGCCTGGAGTGTGAACCCCTTGGGTTCACCCCTCCACTTT.

In nucleotides, the CDR3 is TGTGCCTGGAGTGTACAGGGGCGAACTTTCTTT. This codes for CAWSVQGRTFF. The gene calls are TRBV30 and TRBJ1-1; 7 bases line up with TRBD1. CDR3 size: 11 residues. Germline trimming cut 0 bases from V and 12 bases from J; bases unmatched to any gene: 4. The germline CDR1 and CDR2 sequences are GTSNPN and SVGIG (reference sequence).

V is TRBV30 and J is TRBJ1-2; D gene uncertain. Looked up from germline, CDR1 is GTSNPN and CDR2 is SVGIG (reference sequence). The CDR3 is made up of 13 amino acids. V shed 2 bases and J shed 6 bases, with 13 bases lying between them. CDR3 sequence reads: CAWSRALEDGYTF. As DNA, the CDR3 is TGTGCCTGGAGTCGGGCCCTCGAGGATGGCTACACCTTC.

This sequence joins TRBV7-2 and TRBJ2-7; 11 positions agree with TRBD1. The germline CDR1 and CDR2 sequences are SGHTA and FQGNSA. The CDR3 contains 14 residues. With 5 bases clipped from V and 2 bases from J, the junction kept 2 bases outside the gene matches. The CDR3 protein is CASSPGQGAYEQYV. Here the CDR3 DNA reads TGTGCCAGCAGCCCGGGACAGGGGGCCTACGAGCAGTACGTC.

The rearrangement uses TRBV19 and TRBJ1-1; no firm D call. CDR1 and CDR2 (germline): LNHDA, SQIVND (reference sequence). The V end lost 5 bases, the J end lost 1 base, and 8 bases lay between the germline ends. The CDR3 runs 13 residues. The CDR3 loop reads CASSSTANTEAFF. The CDR3 DNA reads TGTGCCAGTAGTTCAACAGCGAACACTGAAGCTTTCTTT.

The chain uses TRBV29-1 and TRBJ2-7; the D is unclear. V dropped 4 bases and J dropped 5 bases, with 12 bases sitting between them. The CDR3 length is 12 residues. In germline, CDR1 is SQVTM, CDR2 ANQGSEA. CDR3 DNA: TGCAGCGTTGGTCAGCCGAGCAACGAGCAGTACTTC. This translates into CSVGQPSNEQYF.

The genes are TRBV2 and TRBJ2-7, with D maybe TRBD2 (6 bases). V lost 4 bases, J lost 4 bases, and 8 bases lay in between. The CDR3 totals 12 residues. Germline-derived CDR1 and CDR2 are SNHLY and FYNNEI. This CDR3 reads CASSVGGYEQYF. As DNA, the CDR3 is TGTGCCAGCAGTGTTGGGGGGTACGAGCAGTACTTC. Full variable domain (outside the CDR3, taken from reference TRBV2 and TRBJ2-7): EPEVTQTPSHQVTQMGQEVILRCVPISNHLYFYWYRQILGQKVEFLVSFYNNEISEKSEIFDDQFSVERPDGSNFTLKIRSTKLEDSAMYFCASSVGGYEQYFGPGTRLTVT.

This clone was observed a handful of times. The CDR3: CASRRGVYEQYF. CDR3 nucleotides: TGTGCCAGCAGGAGAGGGGTTTACGAGCAGTACTTC. V gene TRBV28 combines with J gene TRBJ2-7; the D gene could be TRBD1 or TRBD2 (5 bases each). The V gene's germline CDR1 is MDHEN and CDR2 SYDVKM. Trimming cost V 6 bases and J 4 bases, with 10 bases left between them. This CDR3 comprises 12 residues.

This clone came up a few times. V is TRBV29-1 and J is TRBJ1-1, with D perhaps TRBD1 (5 bases). Trimming left V 7 bases short and J 10 bases short, with 22 bases between. CDR3 length: 13 residues. Germline V gene data show CDR1 as SQVTM and CDR2 as ANQGSEA. The CDR3 loop is CSAVTGTIEVAFF. The CDR3 DNA sequence: TGCAGCGCCGTAACTGGGACGATCGAAGTAGCTTTCTTT. Full variable domain (rest looked up from reference TRBV29-1 and TRBJ1-1): SAVISQKPSRDICQRGTSLTIQCQVDSQVTMMFWYRQQPGQSLTLIATANQGSEATYESGFVIDKFPISRPNLTFSTLTVSNMSPEDSSIYLCSAVTGTIEVAFFGQGTRLTVV.

The gene calls are TRBV29-1 and TRBJ2-5; 9 bases agree with TRBD1. Germline CDR1 SQVTM, CDR2 ANQGSEA. V was pared by 6 bases and J by 5 bases, with 7 bases of the junction left unmatched. The CDR3 spans 13 residues. CDR3 loop: CSVDRGLSETQYF. The CDR3 coding sequence is TGCAGCGTCGACAGGGGGTTAAGCGAGACCCAGTACTTC. Looking up the rest from reference TRBV29-1 and TRBJ2-5 gives the full variable domain: SAVISQKPSRDICQRGTSLTIQCQVDSQVTMMFWYRQQPGQSLTLIATANQGSEATYESGFVIDKFPISRPNLTFSTLTVSNMSPEDSSIYLCSVDRGLSETQYFGPGTRLLVL.

The V gene is TRBV5-1, the J gene TRBJ2-1, with D perhaps given as TRBD1 or TRBD2 (5 bases each). Deletions cut 5 bases from V and 8 bases from J, with 8 bases between. CDR3 size: 11 residues. CDR1 is SGHRS and CDR2 is YFSETQ in the germline V gene. The chain's CDR3 is CASRGTDEQFF. The CDR3 DNA reads as TGCGCCAGCAGAGGGACCGATGAGCAGTTCTTC.

V usage is TRBV5-1 and J usage is TRBJ2-3, with a possible D match to TRBD2 (6 bases). The CDR3 has 12 residues. Germline values: CDR1 SGHRS, CDR2 YFSETQ. Trimming pared 5 bases from V and 4 bases from J, leaving 8 bases between. CDR3 loop: CASRLAPDTQYF. CDR3 in DNA: TGCGCCAGCAGACTAGCTCCAGATACGCAGTATTTT.

The chain employs TRBV29-1 and TRBJ2-1; 7 nucleotides line up with TRBD1. V gave up 3 bases and J gave up 0 bases; unmatched junction bases: 5. This CDR3 comprises 15 residues. The germline CDR1 and CDR2 sequences are SQVTM and ANQGSEA. The CDR3 loop is CSVDEGANSYNEQFF. CDR3 nucleotides: TGCAGCGTTGATGAGGGGGCGAACTCCTACAATGAGCAGTTCTTC.

On this clone: This same CDR3 is encoded by further DNA sequences in the sample. The chain combines TRBV28 with TRBJ1-2; D remains ambiguous. The V gene lost 6 bases and the J gene lost 1 base, with 6 bases spanning the gap. The CDR3 extends over 12 amino acids. The germline gives CDR1 MDHEN, CDR2 SYDVKM. CDR3 DNA: TGTGCCAGCAGCCTCGGTAACTATGGCTACACCTTC. Its protein is CASSLGNYGYTF.

The genes are TRBV2 and TRBJ2-7; 9 positions agree with TRBD1. V was clipped by 4 bases and J by 6 bases; unmatched bases: 4. The germline V gene has CDR1 SNHLY and CDR2 FYNNEI. The CDR3 has 13 residues. CDR3 protein: CASSAYRGPEQYF. The DNA of the CDR3 is TGTGCCAGCAGTGCTTACAGGGGGCCCGAGCAGTACTTC.

The chain links TRBV10-1 to TRBJ1-2; tentatively, D is TRBD1 (5 bases). Germline CDR1 WNHNN, CDR2 SYGVQD (reference sequence). Trimming removed 10 bases at V and 3 bases at J, with 21 bases between. The CDR3 covers 15 residues. The CDR3 spells CATLGPPEVHYGYTF. The CDR3 bases are TGCGCCACCCTGGGGCCTCCAGAAGTTCACTATGGCTACACCTTC.

This clone occurred a few times. The V call is TRBV28, the J call TRBJ1-1; TRBD1 matches 12 bases. The CDR3 sequence is 19 residues long. CDR1 and CDR2 from the germline V gene are MDHEN and SYDVKM. Losses at the gene ends were 4 bases for V and 0 bases for J; bases not matched to a gene: 12. Here the CDR3 DNA reads TGTGCCAGCAGTTCCTCCTCTGGGACAGGGGGCGGCATGAACACTGAAGCTTTCTTT. Translated: CASSSSSGTGGGMNTEAFF.

This rearrangement joins TRBV9 to TRBJ1-2; D remains ambiguous. Germline-derived CDR1 and CDR2 are SGDLS and YYNGEE. V dropped 0 bases and J dropped 7 bases, with 13 bases sitting between them. This CDR3 has 14 amino acids. CDR3 nucleotides: TGTGCCAGCAGCGTAGGAGTAACGGGCAGTGGCTACACCTTC. Protein sequence: CASSVGVTGSGYTF.

The rearrangement links TRBV29-1 to TRBJ1-5; D not resolved. Trimming removed 4 bases from V and 4 bases from J, with 11 bases in between. This CDR3 has 13 amino acids. The germline V gene encodes CDR1 SQVTM and CDR2 ANQGSEA. The DNA for the CDR3 is TGCAGCGTTGTGTCCGGGGTTAATCAGCCCCAGCATTTT. Encoded protein: CSVVSGVNQPQHF.

The chain recombines TRBV29-1 with TRBJ2-7, with 8 bases matching TRBD1. The length of the CDR3 is 12 residues. Trimming at V came to 6 bases and at J to 7 bases, leaving 8 bases not matched to a gene. The germline gives CDR1 SQVTM, CDR2 ANQGSEA. Here the CDR3 reads CSVGQVRREQYF. CDR3 sequence (DNA): TGCAGCGTGGGACAGGTTAGGAGAGAGCAGTACTTC.

The chain joins TRBV20-1 to TRBJ2-3; the D gene is possibly TRBD1 (6 bases). The germline gives CDR1 DFQATT, CDR2 SNEGSKA (reference sequence). This CDR3 spans 11 amino acids. V was shortened by 8 bases and J by 3 bases, with 9 bases between the two germline ends. CDR3 sequence (DNA): TGCAGTTCAACAGGGACAGATACGCAGTATTTT. As protein: CSSTGTDTQYF.